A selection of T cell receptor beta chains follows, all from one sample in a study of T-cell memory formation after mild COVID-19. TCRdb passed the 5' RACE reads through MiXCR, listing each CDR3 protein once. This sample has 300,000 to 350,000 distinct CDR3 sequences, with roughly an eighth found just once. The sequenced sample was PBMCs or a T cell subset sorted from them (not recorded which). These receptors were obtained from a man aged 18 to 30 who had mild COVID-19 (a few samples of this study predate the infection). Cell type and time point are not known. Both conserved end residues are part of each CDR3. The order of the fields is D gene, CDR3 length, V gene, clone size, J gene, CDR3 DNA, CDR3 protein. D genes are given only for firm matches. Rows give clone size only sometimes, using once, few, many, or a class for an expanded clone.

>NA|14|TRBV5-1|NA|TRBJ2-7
TGCGCCAGCAGCTTGTTAGACAGCCAAGACGAGCAGTACTTC
CASSLLDSQDEQYF
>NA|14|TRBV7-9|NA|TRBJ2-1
TGTGCCAGCAGCGATCGGACGGACCCCCGTGAGCAGTTCTTC
CASSDRTDPREQFF
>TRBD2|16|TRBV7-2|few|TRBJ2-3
TGTGCCAGCAGCTTAGCATCCCTAGCGGGCACAGATACGCAGTATTTT
CASSLASLAGTDTQYF
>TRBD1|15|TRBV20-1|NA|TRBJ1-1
TGCAGTGCTACAGGGGGCAGGGAGGGGAACACTGAAGCTTTCTTT
CSATGGREGNTEAFF
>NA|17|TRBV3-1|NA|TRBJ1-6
TGTGCCAGCAGCCAAGATCAGCCGGGTCTCTATAATTCACCCCTCCACTTT
CASSQDQPGLYNSPLHF
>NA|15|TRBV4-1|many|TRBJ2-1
TGCGCCAGCAGCCAAGGGCTCCTCGGTACGAATGAGCAGTTCTTC
CASSQGLLGTNEQFF
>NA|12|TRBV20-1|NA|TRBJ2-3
TGCAGTGCGGGGGGGCCCCCAGATACGCAGTATTTT
CSAGGPPDTQYF
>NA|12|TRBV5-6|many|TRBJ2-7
TGTGCCAGCAGCCCCGGTCAGGACGAGCAGTACTTC
CASSPGQDEQYF
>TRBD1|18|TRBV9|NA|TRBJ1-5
TGTGCCAGCAGCGGGGGGACAGCTCGTCTTGATAGCAATCAGCCCCAGCATTTT
CASSGGTARLDSNQPQHF
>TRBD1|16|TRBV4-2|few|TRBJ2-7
TGTGCCAGCAGCCAAGATGCGGGGACAGGGTACAACGAGCAGTACTTC
CASSQDAGTGYNEQYF
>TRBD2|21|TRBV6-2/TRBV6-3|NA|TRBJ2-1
TGTGCCAGCAGTTTTATCAACGCCGGGACTAGCGGGGGGGGCTCCTACAATGAGCAGTTCTTC
CASSFINAGTSGGGSYNEQFF
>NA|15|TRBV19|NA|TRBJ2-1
TGTGCCAGTAGTATAGGCCCTAGCTCCTACAATGAGCAGTTCTTC
CASSIGPSSYNEQFF
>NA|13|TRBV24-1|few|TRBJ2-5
TGTGCCACCAGTGATTACCAACAAGAGACCCAGTACTTC
CATSDYQQETQYF
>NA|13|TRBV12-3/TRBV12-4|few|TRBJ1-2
TGTGCCAGCAGTTGGACGGAGCCCTATGGCTACACCTTC
CASSWTEPYGYTF
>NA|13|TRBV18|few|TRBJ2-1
TGTGCCAGCTCCCAAGGACAGACCAATGAGCAGTTCTTC
CASSQGQTNEQFF
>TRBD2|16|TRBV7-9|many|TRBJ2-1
TGTGCCAGCAGCCCCCCCGAGGGACTAGCGTTAAATGAGCAGTTCTTC
CASSPPEGLALNEQFF
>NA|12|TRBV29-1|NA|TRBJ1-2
TGCAGCGTTCTGCCCGGAGGCTATGGCTACACCTTC
CSVLPGGYGYTF
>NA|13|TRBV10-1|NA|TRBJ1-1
TGCGCCAGCAGTTATACCCAGAACACTGAAGCTTTCTTT
CASSYTQNTEAFF
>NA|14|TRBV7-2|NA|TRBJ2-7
TGTGCCAGCAGCTTAGTACCCGCTACCTACGAGCAGTACTTC
CASSLVPATYEQYF
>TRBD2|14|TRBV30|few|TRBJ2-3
TGTGCCTGGAGAGCGGGGGGGGATGCAGATACGCAGTATTTT
CAWRAGGDADTQYF
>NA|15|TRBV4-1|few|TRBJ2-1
TGCGCCAGCAGCCAATCGGCGGGGTCCTACAATGAGCAGTTCTTC
CASSQSAGSYNEQFF
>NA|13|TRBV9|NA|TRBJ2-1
TGTGCCAGCAGCGTAGGTTCGGGCAATGAGCAGTTCTTC
CASSVGSGNEQFF
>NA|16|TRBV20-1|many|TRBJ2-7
TGCAGTGCTAGAGATCCAAGGGCAGGGGTGAAGAACGAGCAGTACTTC
CSARDPRAGVKNEQYF
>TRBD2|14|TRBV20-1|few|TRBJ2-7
TGCAGTGCTAGTTTCGGGGGGTCTACCTACGAGCAGTACTTC
CSASFGGSTYEQYF
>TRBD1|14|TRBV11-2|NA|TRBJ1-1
TGTGCCAGCAGCTGGGACAGCTGGAACACTGAAGCTTTCTTT
CASSWDSWNTEAFF
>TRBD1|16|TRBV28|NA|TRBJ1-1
TGTGCCAGCAGTATGGGGACAGGCATTCGGTACACTGAAGCTTTCTTT
CASSMGTGIRYTEAFF
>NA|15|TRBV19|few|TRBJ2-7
TGTGCCAGTAGTATGACGACAGAGAGGTACTACGAGCAGTACTTC
CASSMTTERYYEQYF
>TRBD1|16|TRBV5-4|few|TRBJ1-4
TGTGCCAGCAGCCCGGACCACAGGGGGCCGGGGGAAAAACTGTTTTTT
CASSPDHRGPGEKLFF
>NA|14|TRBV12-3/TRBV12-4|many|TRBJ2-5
TGTGCCAGCAGTTTTTCGGAGGGGCTGGAGACCCAGTACTTC
CASSFSEGLETQYF
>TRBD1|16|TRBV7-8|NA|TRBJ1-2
TGTGCCAGCAGCTTATGGGACAGAGATTATAACTATGGCTACACCTTC
CASSLWDRDYNYGYTF
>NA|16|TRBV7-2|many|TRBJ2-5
TGTGCCAGCAGCGCCCAAGGGACCAATAGCGGACAGACCCAGTACTTC
CASSAQGTNSGQTQYF
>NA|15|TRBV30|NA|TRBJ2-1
TGTGCCTGGAGTGTACCGGGGGCAATTTACAATGAGCAGTTCTTC
CAWSVPGAIYNEQFF
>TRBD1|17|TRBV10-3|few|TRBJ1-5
TGTGCCATCAGTGAGCCGGGACAGGGGCTTGGCAATCAGCCCCAGCATTTT
CAISEPGQGLGNQPQHF
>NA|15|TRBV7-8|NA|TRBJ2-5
TGTGCCAGCAGCCTAAAGGGGTGGCTCCAAGAGACCCAGTACTTC
CASSLKGWLQETQYF
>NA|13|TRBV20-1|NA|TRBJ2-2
TGCAGTGCTAGAGGGGGCTTCACCGGGGAGCTGTTTTTT
CSARGGFTGELFF
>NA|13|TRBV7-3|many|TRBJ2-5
TGTGCCAGCAGCAGGAGAGAGGGAGAGACCCAGTACTTC
CASSRREGETQYF
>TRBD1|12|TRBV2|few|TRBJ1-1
TGTGCCGGCTCCTCAGGGGGATCTGAAGCTTTCTTT
CAGSSGGSEAFF
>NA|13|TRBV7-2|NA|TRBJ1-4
TGTGCCAGCAGCTCATCCAGTCTTCGGAAACTGTTTTTT
CASSSSSLRKLFF
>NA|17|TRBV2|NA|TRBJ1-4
TGTGCCAGCAGTCGGACAAAGAGGACGGACAGTGACCAAAAACTGTTTTTT
CASSRTKRTDSDQKLFF
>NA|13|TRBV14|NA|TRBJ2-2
TGTGCCAGCAGCCAAGATATCAACGGGGAGCTGTTTTTT
CASSQDINGELFF
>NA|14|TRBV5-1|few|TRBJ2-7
TGCGCCAGCAGAACCTCACAGGGATCCTACGAGCAGTACTTC
CASRTSQGSYEQYF
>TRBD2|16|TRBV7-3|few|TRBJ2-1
TGTGCCAGCAGCTTCGGACTAGCGGGGGGCTACAATGAGCAGTTCTTC
CASSFGLAGGYNEQFF